This TCR beta chain was identified during a study of response to subunit inactivated influenza vaccine. Whole-study findings and limits: That few new T cells are recruited by each seasonal influenza vaccination was the authors' suggestion.

Between the trimmed V and J ends, which lost 0 bases and 2 bases, there was a span of 5 bases. Germline V gives CDR1 MNHEY, CDR2 SVGEGT. The CDR3 totals 14 residues. Using its own MiXCR run on the RT-PCR reads, TCRdb lists one record per CDR3 protein. The sample has 600,000 to 850,000 distinct CDR3 sequences; 14% are singletons. This clonotype was observed a few times. Its specificity is unknown. The sequence derives from a man in his fifties or sixties who received an inactivated influenza vaccine. The chain is built from TRBV6-2 or TRBV6-3 and TRBJ2-1; D unresolved. Sequencing used PBMCs from blood, obtained roughly 15 days before vaccination. CDR3 protein: CASSYSVPYNEQFF. The CDR3 DNA reads TGTGCCAGCAGTTACTCTGTTCCCTACAATGAGCAGTTCTTC.